One sample yielded the 24 T cell receptor beta chains listed below, sequenced in a study of CD8+CD57+ T cells in acquired aplastic anemia. By flow cytometry, patients selected for sequencing had shown an expansion of CD8+CD57+ cells. Using genomic DNA as the template, TCR beta VDJ and CDR3 profiling was carried out. MiXCR, applied by TCRdb to the reads, yields one record per CDR3 protein. Of around 200,000 distinct CDR3 sequences in the sample, around 50% were seen once. Sequenced sample: sorted CD4+, CD8+, or CD8+CD57+ T cells (not recorded which) from PBMCs. All receptors derive from a human donor with aplastic anemia.

This clonotype was seen once. This sequence joins TRBV10-3 and TRBJ2-7, with 7 bases identical to TRBD1. Germline-derived CDR1 and CDR2 are ENHRY and SYGVKD. This CDR3 contains 17 residues. Trimming took 0 bases from V and 0 from J; bases not matched to a gene: 8. The DNA for the CDR3 is TGTGCCATCAGTGAGTCGACTCCCGGACAGGTCTCCTACGAGCAGTACTTC. Its protein product is CAISESTPGQVSYEQYF.

This clonotype was observed a handful of times. This chain uses TRBV7-2 with TRBJ2-5, with D perhaps matching TRBD2 (6 bases). The CDR3 is 14 amino acids. V was clipped by 5 bases and J by 5 bases, with 15 bases between them. Germline loops: CDR1 SGHTA, CDR2 FQGNSA. The CDR3 protein is CASSIGTSPETQYF. CDR3 DNA sequence: TGTGCCAGCAGCATCGGGACTTCTCCGGAGACCCAGTACTTC.

This clonotype was observed many times. The J gene is TRBJ1-2, the V gene TRBV7-9; D not resolved. Trimming removed 3 bases from V and 4 bases from J, with 9 bases in between. This CDR3 spans 13 amino acids. In germline, CDR1 is SEHNR, CDR2 FQNEAQ (reference sequence). CDR3 bases: TGTGCCAGCAGCTTCCAAGAGGTCTATGGCTACACCTTC. Protein product: CASSFQEVYGYTF.

This clonotype was detected many times. V is TRBV25-1 and J is TRBJ1-2, with TRBD1 as a possible D gene (6 bases). The CDR3 contains 13 residues. Germline lookup yields CDR1 MGHDK and CDR2 SYGVNS. V was clipped by 4 bases and J by 14 bases, with 20 bases between them. CDR3 amino acids: CASSVSGAGRCTF. The DNA for the CDR3 is TGTGCCAGCAGTGTTTCGGGGGCAGGTCGTTGTACCTTC.

Comments on this clonotype: A much larger clone differs from this one at a single base, so this may be a read error. CDR3 sequence reads: CASSFVSGLHNEQFF. The CDR3 region has the DNA TGTGCCAGCAGCTTCGTTAGCGGACTCCACAATGAGCAGTTCTTC. This chain uses TRBV7-9 with TRBJ2-1; TRBD2 might be the D (6 bases). CDR1 and CDR2 from the germline V gene are SEHNR and FQNEAQ (reference sequence). The CDR3 runs 15 residues. Trimming took off 3 bases at V and 5 bases at J, with 14 bases between the two ends.

The CDR3 DNA follows: TGCAGTGCTAGCGGGCTAGCCGCTACTAGCACAGATACGCAGTATTTT. Translated, it gives CSASGLAATSTDTQYF. This sequence joins TRBV20-1 and TRBJ2-3; D is possibly TRBD2 (5 bases). Germline assignment: CDR1 DFQATT and CDR2 SNEGSKA (reference sequence). V was clipped by 3 bases and J by 0 bases, with 16 bases between them. This CDR3 has 16 amino acids.

This clonotype has at least ten counts. This rearrangement joins TRBV12-3 or TRBV12-4 to TRBJ1-4, with 8 bases lining up with TRBD1. The ends lost 6 bases at V and 13 bases at J; junction bases unmatched: 7. This CDR3 is built from 12 residues. CDR3 sequence (DNA): TGTGCCAGCAGCCAACAGGGGGGCGGACTGTTTTTT. Encoded protein: CASSQQGGGLFF.

The chain uses TRBV2 and TRBJ1-1; 9 nucleotides line up with TRBD1. Looked up from germline, CDR1 is SNHLY and CDR2 is FYNNEI. The CDR3 loop spans 15 amino acids. Germline trimming cut 6 bases from V and 1 base from J; bases unmatched to any gene: 6. DNA of the CDR3: TGTGCCAGCAGACTCAGGGACAGGGCGAACACTGAAGCTTTCTTT. Translated: CASRLRDRANTEAFF.

This clonotype was observed once. The limits of the CDR3 on the DNA are not certain, so only TCRdb's listed CDR3 is given. The V gene is TRBV19, the J gene TRBJ1-6; TRBD1 was called by the table and not checked on the DNA. The CDR3 region is 23 residues in length, termini included. CDR1 is LNHDA, CDR2 SQIVND, per germline (reference sequence). The CDR3 protein is CASSASRGHEQYFGPGSHSPLHF.

The rearrangement uses TRBV25-1 and TRBJ2-5; the D is unclear. V was trimmed by 1 base and J by 5 bases, leaving 11 bases between them. Germline-derived CDR1 and CDR2 are MGHDK and SYGVNS. The length of the CDR3 is 14 residues. The CDR3, as DNA: TGTGCCAGCAGTGAATGGGATGGGGTGGAGACCCAGTACTTC. It translates to CASSEWDGVETQYF. The full variable domain, with the rest looked up from reference TRBV25-1 and TRBJ2-5, is EADIYQTPRYLVIGTGKKITLECSQTMGHDKMYWYQQDPGMELHLIHYSYGVNSTEKGDLSSESTVSRIRTEHFPLTLESARPSHTSQYLCASSEWDGVETQYFGPGTRLLVL.

The chain has TRBV20-1 and TRBJ1-2; the D gene is possibly TRBD1 (5 bases). Germline V gene data show CDR1 as DFQATT and CDR2 as SNEGSKA (reference sequence). Trimming cost V 3 bases and J 5 bases, with 13 bases left between them. The CDR3 runs to 13 residues. The CDR3 coding sequence is TGCAGTGCTAGCGCAGACAGCGCATATGGCTACACCTTC. It encodes CSASADSAYGYTF.

DNA of the CDR3: TGTGCCAGCAGTGAATATGGCAGTTTGAACACTGAAGCTTTCTTT. Translating gives CASSEYGSLNTEAFF. The chain has TRBV2 and TRBJ1-1; the D is unclear. CDR1 and CDR2 from the germline V gene are SNHLY and FYNNEI. V was cut by 2 bases and J by 0 bases, with 10 bases left in between. The CDR3 runs 15 residues.

About this clonotype itself: One junction end does not reproduce the germline sequence, and a read error may be involved. This chain uses TRBV10-3 with TRBJ2-1; TRBD2 might be the D (5 bases). The V gene's germline CDR1 is ENHRY and CDR2 SYGVKD. The CDR3 consists of 16 residues. In DNA, the CDR3 is TGTGCCATCAGTGAGCCCGGACTGCGTGTTACGGATGAGCGGTTCTTC. This sequence encodes CAISEPGLRVTDERFF.

This clonotype was counted many times. This chain joins TRBV2 and TRBJ1-6; no firm D call. Trimming removed 2 bases from V and 8 bases from J, with 10 bases in between. The length of the CDR3 is 14 residues. From germline, CDR1 is SNHLY and CDR2 FYNNEI. CDR3 protein: CASSEPGIYSPLHF. The CDR3 nucleotides read TGTGCCAGCAGTGAACCGGGAATATATTCACCCCTCCACTTT.

The V gene is TRBV7-6, the J gene TRBJ2-5, with D perhaps TRBD1 (6 bases). The CDR3 has 12 amino acids. CDR1 and CDR2 from the germline V gene are SGHVS and FNYEAQ. The CDR3, as DNA: TGTGCGAGCGCTGGGGGCCTGGAGACCCAGTACTTC. This codes for CASAGGLETQYF.

This clonotype was observed a single time. The rearrangement joins TRBV15 to TRBJ2-1, with 9 nucleotides matching TRBD2. The CDR3 spans 18 residues. The ends lost 5 bases at V and 4 bases at J; junction bases unmatched: 15. The germline V gene encodes CDR1 LNHNV and CDR2 YYDKDF (reference sequence). The CDR3 region has the DNA TGTGCCACCAGCCCCCGGTGGCGAGCGGGGGGTTCATACAATGAGCAGTTCTTC. It encodes CATSPRWRAGGSYNEQFF.

The chain recombines TRBV12-3 or TRBV12-4 with TRBJ1-3, with a weak D call TRBD1 (5 bases). Deletions cut 2 bases from V and 0 bases from J, with 11 bases between. The CDR3 totals 16 residues. The CDR3 sequence: CASSLQGSDSGNTIYF. CDR3 bases: TGTGCCAGCAGTTTACAGGGATCCGACTCTGGAAACACCATATATTTT.

In this sample, this clonotype turned up many times. The V gene is TRBV5-1, the J gene TRBJ2-3; D gene uncertain. V was pared by 4 bases and J by 0 bases, with 12 bases between. The germline gives CDR1 SGHRS, CDR2 YFSETQ. This CDR3 contains 15 residues. The CDR3 region is CASSPRTSSTDTQYF. CDR3 bases: TGCGCCAGCAGCCCACGCACATCTAGCACAGATACGCAGTATTTT.

This clonotype showed up just once. This may stem from a read error, because a much larger clone lies one nucleotide away. CDR3 amino acids: CASSRQVHEQFF. CDR3 sequence (DNA): TGTGCCAGCAGCCGACAGGTCCACGAGCAGTTCTTC. The chain links TRBV9 to TRBJ2-1, with a tentative D call TRBD1 (6 bases). The germline V gene has CDR1 SGDLS and CDR2 YYNGEE. The CDR3 loop spans 12 amino acids. V lost 4 bases to trimming and J lost 10 bases, with 12 bases between them. The complete variable domain, with remaining parts taken from reference TRBV9 and TRBJ2-1, reads DSGVTQTPKHLITATGQRVTLRCSPRSGDLSVYWYQQSLDQGLQFLIQYYNGEERAKGNILERFSAQQFPDLHSELNLSSLELGDSALYFCASSRQVHEQFFGPGTRLTVL.

The sample holds a few counts of this clonotype. This chain links TRBV6-1 with TRBJ1-2; tentative D call: TRBD1 (5 bases). Per germline, CDR1 MNHNS and CDR2 SASEGT. CDR3 length: 16 amino acids. V was trimmed by 1 base and J by 8 bases, leaving 20 bases between them. As DNA, the CDR3 is TGTGCCAGCAGTGAAGTTATGGGCAAGGGGATCGGGGGCTACACCTTC. Translating gives CASSEVMGKGIGGYTF.

Ten or more counts support this clonotype. The J gene is TRBJ2-5, the V gene TRBV7-9, with 9 bases identical to TRBD2. V trimming: 3 bases; J trimming: 2 bases; junction bases outside the gene matches: 4. Looked up from germline, CDR1 is SEHNR and CDR2 is FQNEAQ (reference sequence). The CDR3 runs 15 residues. CDR3 nucleotide sequence: TGTGCCAGCAGCTTCTTAGCGGGGGTGCAAGAGACCCAGTACTTC. This sequence encodes CASSFLAGVQETQYF.

This chain connects TRBV10-1 to TRBJ2-7; 8 bases are shared with TRBD2. There are 19 residues in the CDR3. Germline V lookup: CDR1 WNHNN, CDR2 SYGVQD (reference sequence). V was clipped by 4 bases and J by 0 bases; unmatched bases: 17. CDR3 amino acids: CASSAGEVGRGANSYEQYF. The DNA of the CDR3 is TGCGCCAGCAGTGCAGGGGAGGTAGGGCGGGGGGCCAACTCCTACGAGCAGTACTTC.

This clonotype was picked up many times. The DNA of the CDR3 is TGTGCCAGCAGCTTGGAGTGGAAGGGGTCCTACGAGCAGTACTTC. Translation: CASSLEWKGSYEQYF. The chain employs TRBV7-9 and TRBJ2-7, with D maybe TRBD1 (5 bases). The CDR3 runs to 15 residues. With 3 bases removed from V and 1 base from J, the gap between germline ends came to 13 bases. Germline loops: CDR1 SEHNR, CDR2 FQNEAQ (reference sequence).

At least ten counts were recorded for this clonotype. In nucleotides, the CDR3 is TGTGCCAGCAGACAACAGGGTACGAACAATTCACCCCTCCACTTT. As protein: CASRQQGTNNSPLHF. The chain carries TRBV12-3 or TRBV12-4 and TRBJ1-6; D perhaps matches TRBD1 (6 bases). The CDR3 runs to 15 residues. Deletions cut 6 bases from V and 7 bases from J, with 16 bases between.